The TCR beta chain under discussion was sequenced for a study of graft-versus-host responses after intestinal transplantation. Across the whole study: Uniformly, recipients were administered anti-thymocyte globulin induction with subsequent tacrolimus and steroids for about 3 years.

This clone was observed a single time. What it binds is not known. Here immunoSEQ multiplex PCR was the method, and the copy in TCRdb shows in-frame clones only, minus some. The table lists about 94,000 clones, over 75% of them singletons. The trim removed 6 bases at V and 0 bases at J, leaving 4 bases unmatched. Germline loops: CDR1 SNHLY, CDR2 FYNNEI. The CDR3 sequence is 15 residues long. The V call is TRBV2, the J call TRBJ2-3; the match to TRBD1 covers 9 bases. The material sequenced was unstimulated CD8+ T cells sorted from spleen or lymph node cells, taken before intestinal transplant. This sequence was found in a human donor who received an intestinal transplant. CDR3 coding DNA: TGTGCCAGCAGCGGCGGACAGGGGAGCACAGATACGCAGTATTTT. Its translation: CASSGGQGSTDTQYF. Full variable domain (missing parts from reference TRBV2 and TRBJ2-3): EPEVTQTPSHQVTQMGQEVILRCVPISNHLYFYWYRQILGQKVEFLVSFYNNEISEKSEIFDDQFSVERPDGSNFTLKIRSTKLEDSAMYFCASSGGQGSTDTQYFGPGTRLTVL.